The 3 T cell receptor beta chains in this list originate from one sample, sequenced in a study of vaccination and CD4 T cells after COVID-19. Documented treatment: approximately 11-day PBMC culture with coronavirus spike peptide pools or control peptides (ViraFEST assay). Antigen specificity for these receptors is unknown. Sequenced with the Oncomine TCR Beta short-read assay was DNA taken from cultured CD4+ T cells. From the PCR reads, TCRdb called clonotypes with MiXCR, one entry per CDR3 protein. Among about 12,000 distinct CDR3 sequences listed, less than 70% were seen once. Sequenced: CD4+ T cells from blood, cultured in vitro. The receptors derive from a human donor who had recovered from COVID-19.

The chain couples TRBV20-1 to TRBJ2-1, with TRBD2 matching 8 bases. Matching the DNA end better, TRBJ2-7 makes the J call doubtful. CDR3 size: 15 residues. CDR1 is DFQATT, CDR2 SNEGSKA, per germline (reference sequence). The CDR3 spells CSARDHAREAYEQYF. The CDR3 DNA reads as TGCAGTGCTAGAGATCACGCGCGGGAGGCCTACGAGCAGTACTTC.

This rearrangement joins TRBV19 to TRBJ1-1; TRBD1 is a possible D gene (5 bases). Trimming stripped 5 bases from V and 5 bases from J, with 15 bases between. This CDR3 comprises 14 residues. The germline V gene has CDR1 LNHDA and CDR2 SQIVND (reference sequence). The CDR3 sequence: CASSLQTGGTEAFF. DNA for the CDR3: TGTGCCAGTAGTCTCCAAACGGGGGGGACTGAAGCTTTCTTT.

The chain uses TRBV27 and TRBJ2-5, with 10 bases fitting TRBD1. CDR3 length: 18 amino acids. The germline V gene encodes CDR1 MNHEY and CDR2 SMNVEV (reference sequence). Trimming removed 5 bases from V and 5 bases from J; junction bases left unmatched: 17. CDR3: CASSPEDRGPSLAETQYF. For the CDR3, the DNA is TGTGCCAGCAGTCCCGAAGACAGGGGGCCTAGCCTGGCTGAGACCCAGTACTTC.